The 29 T cell receptor beta chains in this list originate from one sample, sequenced in a study of blood T cell repertoires in COVID-19. Clones were read by immunoSEQ multiplex PCR, and TCRdb kept only the in-frame ones, dropping some. The data hold around 160,000 clones, with about nine tenths observed a single time. Sequenced material: peripheral blood. The receptors shown here come from a human donor in a cohort sampled during active COVID-19.

The chain links TRBV6-2 or TRBV6-3 to TRBJ2-7; D perhaps matches TRBD2 (5 bases). V lost 1 base, J lost 4 bases, and 5 bases lay in between. Germline V gene data show CDR1 as MNHEY and CDR2 as SVGEGT. The CDR3 consists of 12 residues. CDR3 in DNA: TGTGCCAGCAGTTACTGGGAGTACGAGCAGTACTTC. As protein: CASSYWEYEQYF.

This clone was counted only a few times. This chain connects TRBV28 to TRBJ1-2; D is uncertain. Trimming took 7 bases from V and 5 from J, leaving 17 bases between them. CDR3 length: 14 residues. Germline CDR1 MDHEN, CDR2 SYDVKM. CDR3 DNA sequence: TGTGCCAGCACCCTTATCGGTTCTTGGTATGGCTACACCTTC. Amino acids: CASTLIGSWYGYTF.

This clone was counted once. The chain has TRBV5-1 and TRBJ2-2, with TRBD2 identical over 8 bases. After removal of 4 bases from V and 0 bases from J, the junction contained 2 bases not matched to a gene. Germline V gives CDR1 SGHRS, CDR2 YFSETQ. The CDR3 covers 15 residues. CDR3 loop: CASSDSGANTGELFF. CDR3 sequence (DNA): TGCGCCAGCAGCGATAGCGGGGCGAACACCGGGGAGCTGTTTTTT.

The genes are TRBV4-2 and TRBJ2-1; 8 nucleotides match TRBD2. CDR1 and CDR2 from the germline V gene are LGHNA and YNFKEQ. V dropped 3 bases and J dropped 7; count of bases not matched to a gene: 11. The CDR3 loop spans 16 amino acids. The CDR3, as DNA: TGTGCCAGCAGCCATCTTCTAGCGGGCACTTATAATGAGCAGTTCTTC. It translates to CASSHLLAGTYNEQFF.

V usage is TRBV3-1 (or the pseudogene TRBV3-2) and J usage is TRBJ1-1; D remains unclear. The germline V gene encodes CDR1 LGHDT and CDR2 YNNKEL (reference sequence). Deletions cut 0 bases from V and 4 bases from J, with 12 bases between. The CDR3 runs 15 residues. The DNA of the CDR3 is TGTGCCAGCAGCCAAGATCATCTGGGGAGCACTGAAGCTTTCTTT. Protein sequence: CASSQDHLGSTEAFF.

The chain carries TRBV4-3 and TRBJ2-1; TRBD1 agrees at 7 bases. The CDR3 extends over 18 amino acids. J lost 5 bases, V lost 0 bases, and 13 bases had no gene match. Germline V lookup: CDR1 LGHNA, CDR2 YSLEER. As DNA, the CDR3 is TGCGCCAGCAGCCAAGAACGGCATTCAGCACAGGGGAACAATGAGCAGTTCTTC. It codes for CASSQERHSAQGNNEQFF.

V usage is TRBV28 and J usage is TRBJ2-3; 8 bases match TRBD2. The length of the CDR3 is 17 residues. CDR1 and CDR2 from the germline V gene are MDHEN and SYDVKM. Trimming took 8 bases from V and 7 from J; bases not matched to a gene: 20. CDR3 residues: CASVPGGILTTENTQYF. The CDR3 nucleotides read TGTGCCAGCGTCCCGGGGGGGATACTCACCACCGAGAATACGCAGTATTTT.

V gene TRBV2 combines with J gene TRBJ1-1; no clear D. Trimming cost V 3 bases and J 5 bases, with 13 bases left between them. This CDR3 contains 14 residues. Germline loops: CDR1 SNHLY, CDR2 FYNNEI. CDR3 DNA sequence: TGTGCCAGCAGTGAGGAGGCAGGCATAACTGAAGCTTTCTTT. Its translation is CASSEEAGITEAFF.

This clone was counted only a few times. This chain links TRBV28 with TRBJ1-5, with D maybe TRBD1 (6 bases). The CDR3 is made up of 11 amino acids. Per the germline V gene, CDR1 is MDHEN and CDR2 is SYDVKM. Trimming stripped 9 bases from V and 9 bases from J, with 12 bases between. CDR3 protein: CARPGAPPQHF. The CDR3 region has the DNA TGTGCCAGACCAGGGGCCCCGCCCCAGCATTTT.

The rearrangement joins TRBV4-3 to TRBJ1-3; D ambiguous. Germline CDR1 reads LGHNA; CDR2 reads YSLEER. The CDR3 loop spans 18 amino acids. The ends were cut back, 0 bases at V and 3 bases at J, with 18 bases in the middle. CDR3 sequence: CASSQDSGRGPFGNTIYF. As DNA, the CDR3 is TGCGCCAGCAGCCAAGATTCTGGGAGAGGGCCTTTTGGAAACACCATATATTTT.

This chain links TRBV28 with TRBJ2-4, with 7 bases identical to TRBD2. Germline CDR1 MDHEN, CDR2 SYDVKM. V lost 5 bases and J lost 6; bases outside the gene matches: 10. The CDR3 runs 15 residues. The CDR3 region is CASSTPAGRGNIQYF. The CDR3 nucleotides are TGTGCCAGCAGTACCCCAGCGGGGAGGGGAAACATTCAGTACTTC.

The gene calls are TRBV4-3 and TRBJ1-4; 7 bases align to TRBD1. CDR1 and CDR2 (germline): LGHNA, YSLEER. The ends lost 3 bases at V and 10 bases at J; junction bases unmatched: 11. The CDR3 has 15 amino acids. The CDR3: CASSQDDRELAKLFF. The CDR3 nucleotides are TGCGCCAGCAGCCAGGACGACAGGGAGTTGGCAAAACTGTTTTTT.

CDR3 DNA: TGTGCCAGCAGCCAGCGGGGACAAGGGTTAATCCTCCACTTT. Its protein product is CASSQRGQGLILHF. V gene TRBV11-2 combines with J gene TRBJ1-6, with D perhaps TRBD1 (6 bases). CDR1 is SGHAT, CDR2 FQNNGV, per germline. The V end lost 5 bases, the J end lost 15 bases, and 20 bases lay between the germline ends. The CDR3 is 14 residues long.

J is TRBJ1-1 and V is TRBV6-6; a possible D gene is TRBD1 (5 bases). The V end was cut by 2 bases, the J end by 10 bases, with 11 bases between. The CDR3 totals 12 residues. Per the germline V gene, CDR1 is MNHNY and CDR2 is SVGAGI (reference sequence). The CDR3 sequence is CASSYGAGPAFF. The CDR3 nucleotides are TGTGCCAGCAGTTACGGGGCAGGCCCAGCTTTCTTT.

This chain joins TRBV15 and TRBJ2-3; D not resolved. V shed 2 bases and J shed 1 base, with 7 bases lying between them. The CDR3 sequence is 14 residues long. The germline gives CDR1 LNHNV, CDR2 YYDKDF (reference sequence). The CDR3 nucleotides are TGTGCCACCAGCAGACAACGGGGCACAGATACGCAGTATTTT. As protein: CATSRQRGTDTQYF.

J is TRBJ2-4 and V is TRBV7-4; 9 bases align to TRBD1. CDR1 SGHVT and CDR2 SQSDAQ come from the germline V gene. There are 18 residues in the CDR3. The V gene end was trimmed by 1 base and the J gene end by 6 bases; junction bases not matched to a gene: 13. The CDR3: CASSLEFWTGAGGNIQYF. In DNA form, the CDR3 reads TGTGCCAGCAGCTTAGAATTTTGGACAGGGGCCGGCGGAAACATTCAGTACTTC. Combining the CDR3 with reference TRBV7-4 and TRBJ2-4 gives the whole variable domain GAGVSQSPRYKVAKRGRDVALRCDSISGHVTLYWYRQTLGQGSEVLTYSQSDAQRDKSGRPSGRFSAERPERSVSTLKIQRTEQGDSAVYLCASSLEFWTGAGGNIQYFGAGTRLSVL.

The chain uses TRBV9 and TRBJ1-4; D unresolved. The CDR3 runs to 13 residues. Germline V lookup: CDR1 SGDLS, CDR2 YYNGEE. V dropped 0 bases and J dropped 3 bases, with 3 bases sitting between them. The CDR3 here is CASSVGANEKLFF. In DNA, the CDR3 is TGTGCCAGCAGCGTAGGAGCTAATGAAAAACTGTTTTTT.

The chain combines TRBV28 with TRBJ2-1, with D perhaps TRBD2 (5 bases). The CDR3 contains 14 residues. The germline V gene encodes CDR1 MDHEN and CDR2 SYDVKM. With 7 bases removed from V and 6 bases from J, the gap between germline ends came to 16 bases. Here the CDR3 reads CASTSLRGINEQFF. Written as DNA, the CDR3 is TGTGCCAGCACATCTCTCCGGGGTATCAATGAGCAGTTCTTC. The complete variable domain, with remaining parts taken from reference TRBV28 and TRBJ2-1, reads DVKVTQSSRYLVKRTGEKVFLECVQDMDHENMFWYRQDPGLGLRLIYFSYDVKMKEKGDIPEGYSVSREKKERFSLILESASTNQTSMYLCASTSLRGINEQFFGPGTRLTVL.

The gene calls are TRBV7-9 and TRBJ2-1, with 9 bases matching TRBD2. From germline, CDR1 is SEHNR and CDR2 FQNEAQ (reference sequence). The CDR3 runs 16 residues. Trimming took 4 bases from V and 1 from J; bases not matched to a gene: 5. This CDR3 reads CASSWSLAGSYNEQFF. The CDR3, as DNA: TGTGCCAGCAGCTGGAGCCTAGCGGGGTCCTACAATGAGCAGTTCTTC.

The count of this clone is one. This chain connects TRBV3-1 (or the pseudogene TRBV3-2) to TRBJ1-6; 8 nucleotides line up with TRBD1. Germline-derived CDR1 and CDR2 are LGHDT and YNNKEL (reference sequence). The CDR3 is 15 residues long. Losses at the gene ends were 5 bases for V and 9 bases for J; bases not matched to a gene: 9. The CDR3 coding sequence is TGTGCCAGCAGCGATGTGGACAGGGCAAGTTCACCCCTCCACTTT. This translates into CASSDVDRASSPLHF.

The rearrangement uses TRBV9 and TRBJ2-7; the match to TRBD2 covers 10 bases. Trimming at V came to 0 bases and at J to 3 bases, leaving 3 bases not matched to a gene. Germline CDR1 and CDR2: SGDLS and YYNGEE. CDR3 length equals 15 residues. The CDR3 DNA follows: TGTGCCAGCAGCGTAGCACCTAGCGGGAGCTACGAGCAGTACTTC. Translation: CASSVAPSGSYEQYF.

In this sample, this clone turned up once. The gene calls are TRBV28 and TRBJ1-2; D not resolved. Germline CDR1 reads MDHEN; CDR2 reads SYDVKM. The CDR3 is 12 residues long. V was clipped by 8 bases and J by 8 bases, with 15 bases between them. The CDR3 DNA sequence: TGTGCCAGCCGGACTGATCCCTGGGGCTACACCTTC. Translating gives CASRTDPWGYTF.

The rearrangement joins TRBV5-6 to TRBJ1-5, with unresolved D. Germline CDR1 SGHDT, CDR2 YYEEEE. The CDR3 totals 14 residues. The germline V and J ends were trimmed by 0 bases and 2 bases, with 6 bases remaining between them. The CDR3 loop reads CASSLARGNQPQHF. The CDR3 DNA is TGTGCCAGCAGCTTGGCCCGAGGCAATCAGCCCCAGCATTTT.

This chain links TRBV11-3 with TRBJ2-7; 9 bases align to TRBD1. The CDR3 sequence is 14 residues long. Trimming cost V 6 bases and J 4 bases; bases outside gene matches: 7. Looked up from germline, CDR1 is SGHNT and CDR2 is YENEEA. CDR3 DNA sequence: TGTGCCAGCAGTCACAGGGGGCAGAGGTACGAGCAGTACTTC. This encodes CASSHRGQRYEQYF.

The table lists this clone with a count of one. The CDR3 sequence is CASSQTAAGQGNYEQYF. CDR3 DNA: TGTGCCAGCAGCCAAACGGCCGCGGGACAGGGGAACTACGAGCAGTACTTC. The rearrangement joins TRBV7-2 to TRBJ2-7, with TRBD1 matching 10 bases. V was pared by 5 bases and J by 3 bases, with 13 bases of the junction left unmatched. CDR1 SGHTA and CDR2 FQGNSA come from the germline V gene. The CDR3 is 17 residues long.

The chain has TRBV24-1 and TRBJ2-4; TRBD1 agrees at 7 bases. J gave up 6 bases and V 4 bases, and 8 bases lay outside the gene matches. The germline V gene has CDR1 KGHDR and CDR2 SFDVKD. The CDR3 consists of 15 residues. The CDR3 DNA sequence: TGTGCCACCAGTGAAGGGGGCGATATAAGAAACATTCAGTACTTC. It codes for CATSEGGDIRNIQYF.

This rearrangement joins TRBV15 to TRBJ2-7; 9 positions agree with TRBD2. Germline CDR1 LNHNV, CDR2 YYDKDF (reference sequence). The CDR3 is made up of 17 amino acids. V trimming: 4 bases; J trimming: 6 bases; junction bases outside the gene matches: 16. The CDR3 sequence is CATSNTKIAGVKGEQYF. The CDR3 DNA follows: TGTGCCACCAGCAACACAAAAATAGCGGGAGTGAAGGGCGAGCAGTACTTC.

The rearrangement links TRBV12-3 or TRBV12-4 to TRBJ1-1; possible D gene TRBD1, 5 bases. Trimming pared 1 base from V and 5 bases from J, leaving 8 bases between. The CDR3 is 13 residues long. As DNA, the CDR3 is TGTGCCAGCAGTTTAGGTCGACAGACTGAAGCTTTCTTT. Amino acid sequence: CASSLGRQTEAFF.

The chain is built from TRBV7-9 and TRBJ1-4; 10 bases are a match to TRBD1. Germline V gene sequence: CDR1 SEHNR, CDR2 FQNEAQ (reference sequence). The CDR3 runs to 16 residues. V lost 5 bases, J lost 8 bases, and 11 bases stayed unmatched. CDR3 loop: CASSLTGTGAHEKLFF. The CDR3 nucleotides are TGTGCCAGCAGCCTCACCGGGACAGGGGCTCACGAAAAACTGTTTTTT. Drawing the rest from reference TRBV7-9 and TRBJ1-4, the complete variable domain is DTGVSQNPRHKITKRGQNVTFRCDPISEHNRLYWYRQTLGQGPEFLTYFQNEAQLEKSRLLSDRFSAERPKGSFSTLEIQRTEQGDSAMYLCASSLTGTGAHEKLFFGSGTQLSVL.